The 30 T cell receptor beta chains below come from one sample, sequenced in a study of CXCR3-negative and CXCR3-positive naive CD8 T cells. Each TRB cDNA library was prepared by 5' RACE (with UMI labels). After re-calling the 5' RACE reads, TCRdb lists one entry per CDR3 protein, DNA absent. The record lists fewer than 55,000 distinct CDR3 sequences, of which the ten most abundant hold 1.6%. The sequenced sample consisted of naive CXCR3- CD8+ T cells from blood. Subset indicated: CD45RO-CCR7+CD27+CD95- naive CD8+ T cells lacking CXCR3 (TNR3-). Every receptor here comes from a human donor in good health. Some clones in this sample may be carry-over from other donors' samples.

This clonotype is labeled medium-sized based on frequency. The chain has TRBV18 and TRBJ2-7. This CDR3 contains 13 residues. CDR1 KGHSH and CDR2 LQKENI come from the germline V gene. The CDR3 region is CASSPPGSYEQYF.

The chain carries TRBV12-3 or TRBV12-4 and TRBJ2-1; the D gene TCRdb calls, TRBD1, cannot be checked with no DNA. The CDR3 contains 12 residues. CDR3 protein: CATRTGNHEQFF.

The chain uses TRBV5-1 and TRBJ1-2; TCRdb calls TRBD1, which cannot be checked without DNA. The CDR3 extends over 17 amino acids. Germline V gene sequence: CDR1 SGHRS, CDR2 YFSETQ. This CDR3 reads CASSLVGSGADYYGYTF.

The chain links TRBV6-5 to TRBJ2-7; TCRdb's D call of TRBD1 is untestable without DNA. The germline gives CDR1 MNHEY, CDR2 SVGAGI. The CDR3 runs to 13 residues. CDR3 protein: CASSPGQIYEQYF.

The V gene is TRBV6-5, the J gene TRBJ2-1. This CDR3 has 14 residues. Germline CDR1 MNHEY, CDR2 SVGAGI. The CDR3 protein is CASSYSRRYNEQFF.

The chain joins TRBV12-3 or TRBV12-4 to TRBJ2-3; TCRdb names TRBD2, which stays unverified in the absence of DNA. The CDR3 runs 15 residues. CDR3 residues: CASSAGTTSTDTQYF.

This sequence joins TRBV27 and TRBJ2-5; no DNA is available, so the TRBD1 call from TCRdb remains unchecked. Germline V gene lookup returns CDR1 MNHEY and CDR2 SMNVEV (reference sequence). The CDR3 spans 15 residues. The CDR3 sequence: CASSLPGTGEETQYF.

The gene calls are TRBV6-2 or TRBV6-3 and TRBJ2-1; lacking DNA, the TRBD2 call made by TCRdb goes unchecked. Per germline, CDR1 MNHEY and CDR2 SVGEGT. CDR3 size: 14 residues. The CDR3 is CASSLAGGSNEQFF.

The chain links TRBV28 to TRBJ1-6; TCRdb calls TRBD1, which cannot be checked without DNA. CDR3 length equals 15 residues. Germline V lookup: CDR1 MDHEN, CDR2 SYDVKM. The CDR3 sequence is CASSSWTDSGSPLHF.

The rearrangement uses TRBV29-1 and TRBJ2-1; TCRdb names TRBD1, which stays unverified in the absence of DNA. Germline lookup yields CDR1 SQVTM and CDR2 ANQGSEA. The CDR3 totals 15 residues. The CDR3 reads CSAAVLTGVSNEQFF.

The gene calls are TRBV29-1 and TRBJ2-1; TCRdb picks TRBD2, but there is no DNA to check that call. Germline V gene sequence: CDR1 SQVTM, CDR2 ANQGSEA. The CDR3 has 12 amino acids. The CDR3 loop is CSVERLDNEQFF.

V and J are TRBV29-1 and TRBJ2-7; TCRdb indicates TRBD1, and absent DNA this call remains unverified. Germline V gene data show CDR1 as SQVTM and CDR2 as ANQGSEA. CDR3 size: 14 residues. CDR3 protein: CSVIYRTDTYEQYF.

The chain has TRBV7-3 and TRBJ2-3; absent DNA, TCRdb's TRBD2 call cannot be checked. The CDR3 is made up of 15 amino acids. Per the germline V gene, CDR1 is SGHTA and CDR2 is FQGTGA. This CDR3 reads CASSLNFGPTDTQYF.

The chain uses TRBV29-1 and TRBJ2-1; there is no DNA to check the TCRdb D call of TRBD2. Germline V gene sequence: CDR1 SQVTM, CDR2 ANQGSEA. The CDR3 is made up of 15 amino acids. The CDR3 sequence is CSVEGAGESYNEQFF.

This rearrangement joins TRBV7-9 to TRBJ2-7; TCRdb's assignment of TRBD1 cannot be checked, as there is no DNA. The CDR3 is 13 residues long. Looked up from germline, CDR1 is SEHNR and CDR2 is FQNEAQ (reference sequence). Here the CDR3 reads CASSFGTAYEQYF.

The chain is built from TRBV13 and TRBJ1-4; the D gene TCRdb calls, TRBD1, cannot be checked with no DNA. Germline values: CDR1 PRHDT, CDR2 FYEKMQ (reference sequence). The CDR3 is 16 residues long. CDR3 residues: CASSVTGRMTNEKLFF.

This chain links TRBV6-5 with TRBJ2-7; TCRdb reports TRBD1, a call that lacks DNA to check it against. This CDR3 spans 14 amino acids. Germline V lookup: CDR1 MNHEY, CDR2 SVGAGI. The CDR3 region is CASSPGDGPYEQYF.

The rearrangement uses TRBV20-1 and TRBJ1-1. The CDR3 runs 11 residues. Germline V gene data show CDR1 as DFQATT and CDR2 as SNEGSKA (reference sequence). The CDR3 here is CSTRRNTEAFF.

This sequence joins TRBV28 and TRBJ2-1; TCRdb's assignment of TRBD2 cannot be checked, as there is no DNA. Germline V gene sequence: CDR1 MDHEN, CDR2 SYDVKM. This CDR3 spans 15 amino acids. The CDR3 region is CASTLGERGYNEQFF. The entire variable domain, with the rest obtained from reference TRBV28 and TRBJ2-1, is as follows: DVKVTQSSRYLVKRTGEKVFLECVQDMDHENMFWYRQDPGLGLRLIYFSYDVKMKEKGDIPEGYSVSREKKERFSLILESASTNQTSMYLCASTLGERGYNEQFFGPGTRLTVL.

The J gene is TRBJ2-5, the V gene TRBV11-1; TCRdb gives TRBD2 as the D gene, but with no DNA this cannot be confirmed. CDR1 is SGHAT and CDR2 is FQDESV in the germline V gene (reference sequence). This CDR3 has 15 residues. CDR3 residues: CASSSKREEGETQYF.

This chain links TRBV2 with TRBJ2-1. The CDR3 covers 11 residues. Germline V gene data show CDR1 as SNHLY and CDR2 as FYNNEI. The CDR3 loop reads CASRQRNEQFF. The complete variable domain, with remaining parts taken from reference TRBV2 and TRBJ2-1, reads EPEVTQTPSHQVTQMGQEVILRCVPISNHLYFYWYRQILGQKVEFLVSFYNNEISEKSEIFDDQFSVERPDGSNFTLKIRSTKLEDSAMYFCASRQRNEQFFGPGTRLTVL.

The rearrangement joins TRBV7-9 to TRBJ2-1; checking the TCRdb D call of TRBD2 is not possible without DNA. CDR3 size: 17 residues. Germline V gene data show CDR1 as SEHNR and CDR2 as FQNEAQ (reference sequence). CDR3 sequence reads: CASSSRLAVLLYNEQFF.

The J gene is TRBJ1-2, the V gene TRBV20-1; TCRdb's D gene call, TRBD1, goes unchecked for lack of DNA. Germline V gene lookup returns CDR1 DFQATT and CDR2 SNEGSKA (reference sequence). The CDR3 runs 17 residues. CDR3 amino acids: CSAKTRDRGYPNYGYTF.

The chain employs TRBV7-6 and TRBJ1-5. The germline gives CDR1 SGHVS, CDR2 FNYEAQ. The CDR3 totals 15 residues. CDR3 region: CASSLAADSNQPQHF.

CDR3 region: CSSSLSGLTVASPLHF. The chain links TRBV27 to TRBJ1-6; TCRdb designates TRBD1, a call that cannot be tested without DNA. This CDR3 is built from 16 residues. Germline V gene data show CDR1 as MNHEY and CDR2 as SMNVEV (reference sequence).

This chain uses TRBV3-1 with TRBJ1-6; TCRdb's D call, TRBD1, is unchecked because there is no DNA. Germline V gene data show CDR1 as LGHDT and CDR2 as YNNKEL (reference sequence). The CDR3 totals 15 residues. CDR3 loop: CASSQGTDYNSPLHF.

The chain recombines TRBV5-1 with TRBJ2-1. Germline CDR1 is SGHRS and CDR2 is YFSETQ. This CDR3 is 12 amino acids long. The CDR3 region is CASSFAFNEQFF.

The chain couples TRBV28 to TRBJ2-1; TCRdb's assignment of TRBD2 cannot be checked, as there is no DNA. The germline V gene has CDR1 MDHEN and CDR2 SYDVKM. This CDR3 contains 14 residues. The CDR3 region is CASSLGLAGVEQFF. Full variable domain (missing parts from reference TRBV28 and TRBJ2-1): DVKVTQSSRYLVKRTGEKVFLECVQDMDHENMFWYRQDPGLGLRLIYFSYDVKMKEKGDIPEGYSVSREKKERFSLILESASTNQTSMYLCASSLGLAGVEQFFGPGTRLTVL.

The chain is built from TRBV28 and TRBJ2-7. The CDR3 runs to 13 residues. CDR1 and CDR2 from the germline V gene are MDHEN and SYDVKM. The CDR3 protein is CASSPTNFYEQYF.

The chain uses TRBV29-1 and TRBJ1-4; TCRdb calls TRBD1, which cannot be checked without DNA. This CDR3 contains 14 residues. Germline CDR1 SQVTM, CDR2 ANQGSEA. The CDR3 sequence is CSVTTGVSDEKLFF.